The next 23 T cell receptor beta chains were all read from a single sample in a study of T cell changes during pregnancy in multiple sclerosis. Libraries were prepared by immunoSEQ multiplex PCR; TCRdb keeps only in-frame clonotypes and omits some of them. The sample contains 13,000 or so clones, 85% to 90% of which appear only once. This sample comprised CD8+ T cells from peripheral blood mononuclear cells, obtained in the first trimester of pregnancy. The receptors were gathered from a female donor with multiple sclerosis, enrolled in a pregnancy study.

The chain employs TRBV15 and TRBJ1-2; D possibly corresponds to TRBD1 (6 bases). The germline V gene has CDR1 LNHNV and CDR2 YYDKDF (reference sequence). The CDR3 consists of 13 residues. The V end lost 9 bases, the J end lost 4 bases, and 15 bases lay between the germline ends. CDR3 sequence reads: CATRFRGSYGYTF. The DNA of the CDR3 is TGTGCCACGCGTTTCAGGGGATCCTATGGCTACACCTTC.

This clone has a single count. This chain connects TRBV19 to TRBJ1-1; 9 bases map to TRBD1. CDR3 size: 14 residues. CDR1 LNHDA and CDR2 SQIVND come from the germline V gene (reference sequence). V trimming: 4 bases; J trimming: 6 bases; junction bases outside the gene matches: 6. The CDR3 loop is CASSRTGERAEAFF. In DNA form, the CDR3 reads TGTGCCAGTAGTAGGACAGGGGAGAGGGCTGAAGCTTTCTTT.

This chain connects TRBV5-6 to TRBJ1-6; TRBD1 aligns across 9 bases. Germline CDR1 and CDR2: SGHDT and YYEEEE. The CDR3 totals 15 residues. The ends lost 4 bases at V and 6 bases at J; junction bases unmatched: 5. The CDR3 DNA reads TGTGCCAGCAGCGCACAGGGGGCCGGTAATTCACCCCTCCACTTT. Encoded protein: CASSAQGAGNSPLHF. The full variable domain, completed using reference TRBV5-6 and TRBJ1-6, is DAGVTQSPTHLIKTRGQQVTLRCSPKSGHDTVSWYQQALGQGPQFIFQYYEEEERQRGNFPDRFSGHQFPNYSSELNVNALLLGDSALYLCASSAQGAGNSPLHFGNGTRLTVT.

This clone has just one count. The CDR3: CASSLSGGNIQYF. The DNA for the CDR3 is TGTGCCAGCAGTTTAAGTGGCGGGAACATTCAGTACTTC. The chain links TRBV27 to TRBJ2-4; TRBD2 is a possible D gene (5 bases). Germline lookup yields CDR1 MNHEY and CDR2 SMNVEV (reference sequence). The CDR3 sequence is 13 residues long. V lost 2 bases and J lost 7, with 9 bases in between.

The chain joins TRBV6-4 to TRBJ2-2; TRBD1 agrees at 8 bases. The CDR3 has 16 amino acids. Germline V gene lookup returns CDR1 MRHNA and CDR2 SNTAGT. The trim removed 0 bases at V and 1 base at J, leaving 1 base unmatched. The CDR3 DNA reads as TGTGCCAGCAGTGACTCCGGGACAGGGAACACCGGGGAGCTGTTTTTT. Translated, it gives CASSDSGTGNTGELFF.

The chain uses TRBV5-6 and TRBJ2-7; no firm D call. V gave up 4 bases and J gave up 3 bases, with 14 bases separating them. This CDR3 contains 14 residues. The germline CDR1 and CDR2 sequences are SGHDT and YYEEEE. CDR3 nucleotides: TGTGCCAGCAGCCAAACCGGAGCTCTCTACGAGCAGTACTTC. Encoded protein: CASSQTGALYEQYF.

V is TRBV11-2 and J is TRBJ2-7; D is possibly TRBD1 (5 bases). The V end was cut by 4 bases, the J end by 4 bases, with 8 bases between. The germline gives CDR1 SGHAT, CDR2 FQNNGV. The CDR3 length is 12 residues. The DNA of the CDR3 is TGTGCCAGCAGCTCCCAGGGATACGAGCAGTACTTC. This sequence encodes CASSSQGYEQYF.

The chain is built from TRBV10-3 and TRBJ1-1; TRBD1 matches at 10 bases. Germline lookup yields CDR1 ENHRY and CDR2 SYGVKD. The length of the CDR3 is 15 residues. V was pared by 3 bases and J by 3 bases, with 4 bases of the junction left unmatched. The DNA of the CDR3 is TGTGCCATCAGTGATGGACAGGGGGAGGACACTGAAGCTTTCTTT. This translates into CAISDGQGEDTEAFF.

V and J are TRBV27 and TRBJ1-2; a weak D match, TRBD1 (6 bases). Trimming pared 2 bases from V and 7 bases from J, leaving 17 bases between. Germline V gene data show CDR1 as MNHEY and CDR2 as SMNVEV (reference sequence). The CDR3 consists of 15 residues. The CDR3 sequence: CASSLGTGLPFGYTF. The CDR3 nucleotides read TGTGCCAGCAGTTTAGGCACAGGGCTACCGTTTGGCTACACCTTC.

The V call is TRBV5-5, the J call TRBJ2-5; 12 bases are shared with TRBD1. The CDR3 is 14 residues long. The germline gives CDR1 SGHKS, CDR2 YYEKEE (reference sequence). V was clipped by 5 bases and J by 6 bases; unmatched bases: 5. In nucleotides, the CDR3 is TGTGCCAGCAGAAGGGACAGGGGGCATAAGACCCAGTACTTC. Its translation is CASRRDRGHKTQYF.

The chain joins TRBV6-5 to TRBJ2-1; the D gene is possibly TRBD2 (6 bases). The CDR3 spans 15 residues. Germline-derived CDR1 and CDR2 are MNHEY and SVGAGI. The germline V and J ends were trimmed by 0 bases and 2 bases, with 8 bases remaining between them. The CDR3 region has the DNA TGTGCCAGCAGTTACTCGGGGGAGGCCTACAATGAGCAGTTCTTC. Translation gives CASSYSGEAYNEQFF.

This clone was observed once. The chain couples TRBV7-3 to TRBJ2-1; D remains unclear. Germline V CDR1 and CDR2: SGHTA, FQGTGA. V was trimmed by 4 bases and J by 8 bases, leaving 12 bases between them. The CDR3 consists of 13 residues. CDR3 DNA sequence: TGTGCCAGCAGCTCAGACTCTTACGATGAGCAGTTCTTC. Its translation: CASSSDSYDEQFF.

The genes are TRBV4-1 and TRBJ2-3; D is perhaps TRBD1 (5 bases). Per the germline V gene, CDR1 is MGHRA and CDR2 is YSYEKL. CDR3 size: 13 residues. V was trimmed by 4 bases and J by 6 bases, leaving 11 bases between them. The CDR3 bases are TGCGCCAGCAGCCCCCTAGGGGCGGATACGCAGTATTTT. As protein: CASSPLGADTQYF.

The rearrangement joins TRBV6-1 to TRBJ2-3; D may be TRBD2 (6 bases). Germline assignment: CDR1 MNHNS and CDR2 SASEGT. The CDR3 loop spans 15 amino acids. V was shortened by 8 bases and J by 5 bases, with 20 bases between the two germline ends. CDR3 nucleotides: TGTGCCAGCGTTTTACTCGGGGGTGGAAAAGATACGCAGTATTTT. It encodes CASVLLGGGKDTQYF.

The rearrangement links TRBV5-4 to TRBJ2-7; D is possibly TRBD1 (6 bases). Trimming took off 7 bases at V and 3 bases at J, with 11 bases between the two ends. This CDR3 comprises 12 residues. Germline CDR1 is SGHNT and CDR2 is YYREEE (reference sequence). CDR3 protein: CASGDNYYEQYF. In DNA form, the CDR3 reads TGTGCCAGCGGGGACAACTACTACGAGCAGTACTTC.

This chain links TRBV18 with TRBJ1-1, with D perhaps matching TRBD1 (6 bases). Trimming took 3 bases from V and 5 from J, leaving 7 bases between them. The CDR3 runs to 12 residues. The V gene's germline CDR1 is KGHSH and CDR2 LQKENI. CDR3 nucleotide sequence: TGTGCCAGCTCACCCGGGACAACTGAAGCTTTCTTT. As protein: CASSPGTTEAFF.

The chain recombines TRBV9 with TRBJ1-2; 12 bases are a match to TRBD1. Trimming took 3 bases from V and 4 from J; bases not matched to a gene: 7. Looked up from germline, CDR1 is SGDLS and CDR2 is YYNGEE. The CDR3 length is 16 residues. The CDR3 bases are TGTGCCAGCAGCGAGGGGGACAGGGGGCCCCTCTATGGCTACACCTTC. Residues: CASSEGDRGPLYGYTF.

CDR3 sequence (DNA): TGTGCCAGCAGCGTCGGGACATCCCTCGAGCAGTACTTC. Translated: CASSVGTSLEQYF. The chain links TRBV11-1 to TRBJ2-7; D possibly corresponds to TRBD1 (6 bases). The V gene's germline CDR1 is SGHAT and CDR2 FQDESV (reference sequence). The CDR3 extends over 13 amino acids. V was pared by 5 bases and J by 6 bases, with 14 bases between.

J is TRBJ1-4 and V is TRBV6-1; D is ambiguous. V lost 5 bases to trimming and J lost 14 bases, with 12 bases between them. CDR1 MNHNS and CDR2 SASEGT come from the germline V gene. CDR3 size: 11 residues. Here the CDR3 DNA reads TGTGCCAGCAGTTACAGTTCTCTGCTGTTTTTT. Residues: CASSYSSLLFF.

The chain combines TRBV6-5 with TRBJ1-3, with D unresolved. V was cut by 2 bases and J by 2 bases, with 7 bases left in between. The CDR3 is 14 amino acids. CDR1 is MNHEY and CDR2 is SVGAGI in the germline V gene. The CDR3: CASSYAGAGNTIYF. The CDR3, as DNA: TGTGCCAGCAGTTACGCCGGGGCTGGAAACACCATATATTTT.

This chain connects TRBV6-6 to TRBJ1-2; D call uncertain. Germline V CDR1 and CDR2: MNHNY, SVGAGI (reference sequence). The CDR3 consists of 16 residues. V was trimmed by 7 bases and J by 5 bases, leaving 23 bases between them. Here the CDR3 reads CASTRLQDGPVYGYTF. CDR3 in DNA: TGTGCCAGCACCCGACTCCAAGACGGCCCGGTTTATGGCTACACCTTC.

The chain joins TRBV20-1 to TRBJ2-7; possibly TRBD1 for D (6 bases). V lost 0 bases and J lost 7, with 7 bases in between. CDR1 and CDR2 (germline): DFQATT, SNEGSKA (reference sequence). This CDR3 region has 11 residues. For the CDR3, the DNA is TGCAGTGCTAGAGAAGACAGGGAGCAGTACTTC. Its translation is CSAREDREQYF.

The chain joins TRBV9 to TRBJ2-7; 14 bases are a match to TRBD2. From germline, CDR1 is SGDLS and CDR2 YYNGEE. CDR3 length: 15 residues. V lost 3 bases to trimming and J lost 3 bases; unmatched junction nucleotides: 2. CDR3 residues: CASSEGLAGDYEQYF. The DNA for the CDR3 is TGTGCCAGCAGCGAGGGACTAGCGGGGGACTACGAGCAGTACTTC.